This entry lists 22 T cell receptor beta chains sequenced from one sample in a study of blood T cell repertoires in COVID-19. Profiled with immunoSEQ multiplex PCR; TCRdb holds only in-frame clones, not every one. The repertoire includes roughly 250,000 clones, 65% to 85% of them detected once, and roughly 8.7% sits in the top ten. Sample: peripheral blood. These receptors were collected from a man aged 35 to 55 with active or convalescent COVID-19.

The chain joins TRBV29-1 to TRBJ2-1, with TRBD1 identical over 10 bases. The length of the CDR3 is 15 residues. Per the germline V gene, CDR1 is SQVTM and CDR2 is ANQGSEA. Germline trimming cut 3 bases from V and 6 bases from J; bases unmatched to any gene: 8. CDR3 amino acids: CSVDVGDRGLNEQFF. The CDR3 coding sequence is TGCAGCGTTGATGTTGGGGACAGGGGTCTCAATGAGCAGTTCTTC.

The chain is built from TRBV15 and TRBJ1-1; 11 nucleotides line up with TRBD1. From germline, CDR1 is LNHNV and CDR2 YYDKDF (reference sequence). The V and J ends lost 5 bases and 1 base, in that order; junction bases with no gene match: 12. CDR3 length equals 18 residues. CDR3 sequence (DNA): TGTGCCACCAGCTTGAGGGACAGGGGGACCAGTGGGAACACTGAAGCTTTCTTT. It codes for CATSLRDRGTSGNTEAFF. Based on the CDR3 plus reference TRBV15 and TRBJ1-1, the full variable domain is DAMVIQNPRYQVTQFGKPVTLSCSQTLNHNVMYWYQQKSSQAPKLLFHYYDKDFNNEADTPDNFQSRRPNTSFCFLDIRSPGLGDTAMYLCATSLRDRGTSGNTEAFFGQGTRLTVV.

The chain links TRBV5-1 to TRBJ2-7; the match to TRBD1 covers 7 bases. The CDR3 has 15 residues. Germline V gene data show CDR1 as SGHRS and CDR2 as YFSETQ. Trimming removed 4 bases from V and 0 bases from J; junction bases left unmatched: 7. The CDR3 spells CASSRWDRSSYEQYF. The CDR3, as DNA: TGCGCCAGCAGCCGATGGGACAGAAGCTCCTACGAGCAGTACTTC. Drawing the rest from reference TRBV5-1 and TRBJ2-7, the complete variable domain is KAGVTQTPRYLIKTRGQQVTLSCSPISGHRSVSWYQQTPGQGLQFLFEYFSETQRNKGNFPGRFSGRQFSNSRSEMNVSTLELGDSALYLCASSRWDRSSYEQYFGPGTRLTVT.

Notes on this clone: The sample has other DNA sequences that encode this CDR3 too. The chain uses TRBV11-3 and TRBJ1-1; the D is unclear. The CDR3 length is 16 residues. Trimming cost V 1 base and J 2 bases, with 14 bases left between them. Per germline, CDR1 SGHNT and CDR2 YENEEA. CDR3 sequence reads: CASSLVVRALNTEAFF. In DNA, the CDR3 is TGTGCCAGCAGCTTAGTCGTCCGCGCATTAAACACTGAAGCTTTCTTT.

J is TRBJ1-1 and V is TRBV6-5; D not certain. The CDR3 consists of 14 residues. Trimming cost V 0 bases and J 4 bases, with 9 bases left between them. Germline values: CDR1 MNHEY, CDR2 SVGAGI. The CDR3 DNA sequence: TGTGCCAGCAGTTACTCGGAATCGGGCACTGAAGCTTTCTTT. It encodes CASSYSESGTEAFF.

V gene TRBV30 combines with J gene TRBJ1-4; 7 nucleotides match TRBD1. Trimming took 3 bases from V and 3 from J; bases not matched to a gene: 4. The germline V gene encodes CDR1 GTSNPN and CDR2 SVGIG (reference sequence). This CDR3 spans 14 amino acids. For the CDR3, the DNA is TGTGCCTGGAGCACCGGGACAGCTAATGAAAAACTGTTTTTT. Protein sequence: CAWSTGTANEKLFF.

This chain connects TRBV7-6 to TRBJ2-1; D call uncertain. V dropped 1 base and J dropped 0 bases, with 7 bases sitting between them. Germline lookup yields CDR1 SGHVS and CDR2 FNYEAQ. The CDR3 length is 15 residues. This chain's CDR3 is CASSLGASSYNEQFF. CDR3 nucleotide sequence: TGTGCCAGCAGCTTAGGTGCTAGCTCCTACAATGAGCAGTTCTTC.

V usage is TRBV15 and J usage is TRBJ1-5; TRBD1 matches at 8 bases. The CDR3 is 15 residues long. The germline V gene encodes CDR1 LNHNV and CDR2 YYDKDF (reference sequence). With 3 bases clipped from V and 7 bases from J, the junction kept 8 bases outside the gene matches. CDR3 in DNA: TGTGCCACCAGCAGCGAGACAGGGGTTGGGCAGCCCCAGCATTTT. This sequence encodes CATSSETGVGQPQHF.

The J gene is TRBJ1-2, the V gene TRBV7-2; 8 bases align to TRBD1. Germline CDR1 SGHTA, CDR2 FQGNSA. The junction had 1 base not matched to a gene; V was cut back by 5 bases and J by 2 bases. This CDR3 is built from 13 residues. The CDR3, as DNA: TGTGCCAGCAGCCGACAGGGGAACTATGGCTACACCTTC. Encoded protein: CASSRQGNYGYTF.

This chain links TRBV5-5 with TRBJ2-1; TRBD2 aligns across 7 bases. Trimming cost V 4 bases and J 6 bases; bases outside gene matches: 7. Per the germline V gene, CDR1 is SGHKS and CDR2 is YYEKEE (reference sequence). The CDR3 sequence is 14 residues long. The DNA of the CDR3 is TGTGCCAGCAGCAAGAGACTAGCTATCAATGAGCAGTTCTTC. Its translation: CASSKRLAINEQFF.

The chain links TRBV6-6 to TRBJ1-5, with D possibly being TRBD1 (6 bases). Between the trimmed V and J ends, which lost 2 bases and 5 bases, there was a span of 10 bases. CDR1 MNHNY and CDR2 SVGAGI come from the germline V gene (reference sequence). The CDR3 loop spans 14 amino acids. CDR3 sequence (DNA): TGTGCCAGCAGTTACGAACAGGGTTATCAGCCCCAGCATTTT. Translated, it gives CASSYEQGYQPQHF.

This chain uses TRBV7-2 with TRBJ1-2; 10 bases agree with TRBD1. Per germline, CDR1 SGHTA and CDR2 FQGNSA. The CDR3 runs to 16 residues. J was trimmed by 0 bases and V by 1 base; bases with no gene match: 2. CDR3 amino acids: CASSLGDRGANYGYTF. DNA of the CDR3: TGTGCCAGCAGCTTAGGGGACAGGGGAGCTAACTATGGCTACACCTTC.

The V call is TRBV2, the J call TRBJ1-2; tentative D call: TRBD1 (6 bases). This CDR3 comprises 13 residues. Germline lookup yields CDR1 SNHLY and CDR2 FYNNEI. Trimming shortened V by 6 bases and J by 6 bases, and 14 bases separated the two germline ends. CDR3 region: CASSAGTPDGYTF. The CDR3 DNA is TGTGCCAGCAGCGCTGGGACACCGGATGGCTACACCTTC.

CDR3 coding DNA: TGTGCCAGCAGCTTAAGGGGACTAGCGGTGAACACCGGGGAGCTGTTTTTT. This translates into CASSLRGLAVNTGELFF. The chain couples TRBV7-2 to TRBJ2-2, with 11 bases matching TRBD2. The germline V gene has CDR1 SGHTA and CDR2 FQGNSA. V lost 2 bases, J lost 1 base, and 3 bases stayed unmatched. The CDR3 sequence is 17 residues long.

This rearrangement joins TRBV3-1 (or the pseudogene TRBV3-2) to TRBJ1-6, with 7 nucleotides matching TRBD1. This CDR3 is built from 16 residues. Germline V gene data show CDR1 as LGHDT and CDR2 as YNNKEL (reference sequence). Trimming removed 0 bases from V and 7 bases from J; junction bases left unmatched: 6. This CDR3 reads CASSQEKGAQNSPLHF. Here the CDR3 DNA reads TGTGCCAGCAGCCAAGAAAAGGGGGCGCAGAATTCACCCCTCCACTTT.

The chain employs TRBV6-5 and TRBJ1-6; D possibly corresponds to TRBD1 (5 bases). Germline CDR1 MNHEY, CDR2 SVGAGI. V lost 1 base and J lost 6, with 10 bases in between. The CDR3 sequence is 15 residues long. CDR3 DNA: TGTGCCAGCAGTTACTGGGGGAGGGTTAATTCACCCCTCCACTTT. It translates to CASSYWGRVNSPLHF.

The CDR3 protein is CASSIGTSGGWFGEGEQFF. The CDR3 region has the DNA TGTGCCAGTAGTATTGGGACTAGCGGGGGATGGTTCGGGGAAGGTGAGCAGTTCTTC. The gene calls are TRBV19 and TRBJ2-1; 14 bases line up with TRBD2. The V segment lost 3 bases and the J segment 9 bases; nucleotides outside the gene matches: 16. This CDR3 has 19 amino acids. From germline, CDR1 is LNHDA and CDR2 SQIVND (reference sequence).

The V and J genes are TRBV7-3 and TRBJ2-6; maybe TRBD2 (6 bases). The CDR3 consists of 16 residues. The V and J ends lost 2 bases and 0 bases respectively, with 8 bases between them. CDR1 and CDR2 from the germline V gene are SGHTA and FQGTGA. This CDR3 is CASSLSGGSGANVLTF. CDR3 bases: TGTGCCAGCAGCTTATCCGGGGGCTCTGGGGCCAACGTCCTGACTTTC.

The chain carries TRBV7-2 and TRBJ1-1; D is uncertain. The CDR3 has 13 amino acids. Trimming shortened V by 1 base and J by 5 bases, and 8 bases separated the two germline ends. Per germline, CDR1 SGHTA and CDR2 FQGNSA. CDR3 sequence reads: CASSLGRQTEAFF. In DNA, the CDR3 is TGTGCCAGCAGCTTAGGGCGGCAGACTGAAGCTTTCTTT.

The chain is built from TRBV24-1 and TRBJ1-4; tentative D call: TRBD1 (5 bases). Trimming stripped 4 bases from V and 0 bases from J, with 8 bases between. Germline loops: CDR1 KGHDR, CDR2 SFDVKD. The CDR3 loop spans 15 amino acids. Written as DNA, the CDR3 is TGTGCCACCAGTGACTCAGGGTCAACTAATGAAAAACTGTTTTTT. Residues: CATSDSGSTNEKLFF.

The genes are TRBV6-1 and TRBJ2-7, with D uncertain. Germline V lookup: CDR1 MNHNS, CDR2 SASEGT. The CDR3 extends over 14 amino acids. V lost 3 bases and J 0 bases, leaving 9 bases between the germline ends. CDR3 region: CASSESVTSYEQYF. The CDR3 nucleotides read TGTGCCAGCAGTGAGAGTGTTACCTCCTACGAGCAGTACTTC.

The chain links TRBV7-9 to TRBJ2-3; D not certain. V lost 5 bases, J lost 2 bases, and 14 bases lay in between. Germline V lookup: CDR1 SEHNR, CDR2 FQNEAQ (reference sequence). This CDR3 has 15 amino acids. The CDR3 DNA follows: TGTGCCAGCAGCCCCATCTGGGCCAACACAGATACGCAGTATTTT. Translated, it gives CASSPIWANTDTQYF.